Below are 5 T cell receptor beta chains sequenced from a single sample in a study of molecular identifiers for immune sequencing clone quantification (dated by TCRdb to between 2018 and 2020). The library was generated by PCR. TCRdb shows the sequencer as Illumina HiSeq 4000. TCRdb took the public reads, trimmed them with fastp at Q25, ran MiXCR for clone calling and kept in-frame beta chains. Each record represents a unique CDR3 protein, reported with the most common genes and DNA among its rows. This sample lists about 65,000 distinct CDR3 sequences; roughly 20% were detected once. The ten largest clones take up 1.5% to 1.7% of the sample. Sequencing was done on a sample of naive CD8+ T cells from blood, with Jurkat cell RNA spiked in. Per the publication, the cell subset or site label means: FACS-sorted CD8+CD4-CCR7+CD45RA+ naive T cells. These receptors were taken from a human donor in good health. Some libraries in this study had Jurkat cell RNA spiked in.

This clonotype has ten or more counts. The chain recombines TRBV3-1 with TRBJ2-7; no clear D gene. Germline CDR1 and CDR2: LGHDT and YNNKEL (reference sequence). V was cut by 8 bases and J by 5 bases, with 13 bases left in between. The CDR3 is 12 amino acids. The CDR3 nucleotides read TGTGCCAGCGGCCGCGACGATGACGAGCAGTACTTC. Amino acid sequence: CASGRDDDEQYF.

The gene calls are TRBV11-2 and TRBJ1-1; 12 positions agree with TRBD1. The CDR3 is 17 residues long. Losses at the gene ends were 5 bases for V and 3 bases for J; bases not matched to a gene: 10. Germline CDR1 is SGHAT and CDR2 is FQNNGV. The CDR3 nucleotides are TGTGCCAGCAGCCCGGGGACAGGGGGCGTTCCGGACACTGAAGCTTTCTTT. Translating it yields CASSPGTGGVPDTEAFF.

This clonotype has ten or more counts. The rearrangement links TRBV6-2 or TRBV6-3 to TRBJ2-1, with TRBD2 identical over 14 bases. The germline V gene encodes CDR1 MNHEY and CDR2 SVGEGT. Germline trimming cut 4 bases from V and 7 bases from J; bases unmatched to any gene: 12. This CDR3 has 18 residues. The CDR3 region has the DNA TGTGCCAGCAGTTTATCCCGACTAGCGGGAGGGCCGGGAAATGAGCAGTTCTTC. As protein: CASSLSRLAGGPGNEQFF.

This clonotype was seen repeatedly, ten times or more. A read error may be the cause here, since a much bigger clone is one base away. CDR3 protein: CASSLATLTDTQYF. DNA for the CDR3: TGTGCCAGCAGCTTAGCGACGCTCACAGATACGCAGTATTTT. The J gene is TRBJ2-3, the V gene TRBV7-8; D not resolved. The germline V gene encodes CDR1 SGHVS and CDR2 FQNEAQ. CDR3 length: 14 residues. V gave up 0 bases and J gave up 2 bases, with 6 bases separating them.

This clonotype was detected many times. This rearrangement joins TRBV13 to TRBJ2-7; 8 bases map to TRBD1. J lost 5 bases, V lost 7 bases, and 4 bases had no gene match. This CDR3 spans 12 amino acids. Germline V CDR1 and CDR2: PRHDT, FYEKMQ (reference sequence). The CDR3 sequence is CASTQGAHEQYF. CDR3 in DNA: TGTGCCAGCACCCAGGGGGCCCACGAGCAGTACTTC.